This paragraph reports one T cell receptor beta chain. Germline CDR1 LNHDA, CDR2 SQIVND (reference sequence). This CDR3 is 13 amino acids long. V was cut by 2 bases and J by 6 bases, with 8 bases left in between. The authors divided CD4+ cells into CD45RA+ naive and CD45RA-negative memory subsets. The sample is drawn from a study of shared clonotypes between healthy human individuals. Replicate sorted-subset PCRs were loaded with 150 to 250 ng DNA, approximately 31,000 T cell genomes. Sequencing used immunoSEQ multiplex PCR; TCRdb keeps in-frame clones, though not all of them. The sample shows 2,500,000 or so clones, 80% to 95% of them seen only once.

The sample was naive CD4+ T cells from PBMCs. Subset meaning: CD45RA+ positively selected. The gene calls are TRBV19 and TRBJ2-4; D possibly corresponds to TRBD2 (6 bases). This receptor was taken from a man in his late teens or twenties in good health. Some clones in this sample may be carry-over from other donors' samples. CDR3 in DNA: TGTGCCAGTAGTATACGGGACTTAAACATTCAGTACTTC. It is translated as CASSIRDLNIQYF.